This entry concerns a single T cell receptor beta chain. It has no known antigen specificity. No base qualities exist here, and no much larger clone lies one base off it. These data come from a study of blood T cell repertoires in COVID-19 (TCRdb year 2020). Study-level background: Samples covering the acute and convalescent phases of COVID-19 were provided by collaborators in the United States, Italy and Spain. The samples were drawn from the first 160 participants of the ongoing ImmuneRACE study and from some 1,300 subjects provided by 6 global collaborators. The prospective study material was composed of cDNA or gDNA derived from T cells, B-cell-depleted T cells, or PBMCs. The dataset comprised deeply sampled blood TCRbeta repertoires from subjects exposed to, actively infected with, or recovered from COVID-19. Where available, HLA class I and class II types were obtained from metadata supplied by the sample provider rather than from assay-based typing. The repertoires were made available in a free public database intended to serve as a resource for research on the immune response to SARS-CoV-2. Nearly every sample came with metadata listing a de-identified subject ID, COVID-19 status, age in years and sex. The paper's findings and limits, for the study overall: The amount of clinical and demographic metadata varied by source and participant and was provided uncurated.

Measured from the cysteine to the phenylalanine, the CDR3 is 15 residues long. Only the CDR3 DNA stays, 45 bases, in frame from base 1. The germline V gene encodes CDR1 ENHRY and CDR2 SYGVKD. V is reduced by 3 bases and J by 7 bases, leaving a spacing of 18 bases between them. One collaborating source in Seattle enrolled patients while the patients were actively infected and followed the patients over time throughout the course of disease. The collaborating institutions used their own protocols to collect whole blood in K2EDTA tubes. For TCRbeta analysis, collaborators shipped samples in one of three forms: frozen whole blood, isolated PBMCs, or DNA extracted from either of those sample types. TCRbeta CDR3 regions were amplified from genomic DNA using the immunoSEQ Assay, a bias-controlled multiplex PCR. Concerning the study's data processing: The number of nucleated cells in each sample was estimated from the amplification of reference gene primers within the assay. Sequence reads were collapsed and filtered to measure the absolute abundance of every unique TCRbeta CDR3 rearrangement. For each sample, productive Simpson clonality was calculated as the square root of Simpson's diversity index over productive rearrangements. TCRdb obtained this table from immuneACCESS and retained in-frame rearrangements with V and J assigned. These tables miss some clones; where compared with another copy, unresolved V genes account for less than half of the shortfall, and the remainder is unexplained. The V and J calls and clone size come from that table; D and trimming were worked out from the DNA. The sample table holds 250,000 to 300,000 clones, of which roughly nine tenths were seen once. Roughly 12% of the sample is in the top ten clones.

The sequence was obtained from a woman aged 30 to 39 with COVID-19, enrolled during active disease. Sequencing was done on a sample of peripheral blood. The sequence is built from TRBV10-3 and TRBJ1-1, and TRBD1 may be the D gene, going by 6 matching bases. The base sequence is TGTGCCATCAGTGATAGGTCGGTGGCGGACAGTGAAGCTTTCTTT. It codes for CAISDRSVADSEAFF.